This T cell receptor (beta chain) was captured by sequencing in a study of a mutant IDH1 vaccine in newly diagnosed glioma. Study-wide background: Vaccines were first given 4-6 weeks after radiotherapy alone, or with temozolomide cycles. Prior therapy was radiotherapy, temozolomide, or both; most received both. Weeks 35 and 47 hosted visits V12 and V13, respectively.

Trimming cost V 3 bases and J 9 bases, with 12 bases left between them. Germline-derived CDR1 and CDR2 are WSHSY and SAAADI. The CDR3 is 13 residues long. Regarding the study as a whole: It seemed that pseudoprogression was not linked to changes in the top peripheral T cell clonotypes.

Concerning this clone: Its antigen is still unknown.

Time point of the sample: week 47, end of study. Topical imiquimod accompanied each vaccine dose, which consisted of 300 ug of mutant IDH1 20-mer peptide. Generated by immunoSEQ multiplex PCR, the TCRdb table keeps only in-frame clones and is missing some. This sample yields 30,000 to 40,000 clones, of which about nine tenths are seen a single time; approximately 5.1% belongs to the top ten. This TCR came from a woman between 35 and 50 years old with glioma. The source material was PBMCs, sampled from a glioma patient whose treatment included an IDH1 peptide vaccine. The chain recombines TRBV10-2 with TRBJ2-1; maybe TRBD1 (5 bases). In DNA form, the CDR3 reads TGCGCCAGCAGTGATCCAGGGTCGGTTGAGCAGTTCTTC. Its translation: CASSDPGSVEQFF.